The source of this T cell receptor beta chain is a study of T-cell memory formation after mild COVID-19. General study points: Later expanders leaned CD4+, whereas day 15 to 85 contracting clones were balanced CD4/CD8. There were some responding clones in pre-infection memory, which suggested that cross-reactive memory had joined. Unconfirmed was the SARS-CoV-2 specificity of second-wave clones that peaked on day 37.

The CDR3 is 13 residues long. V was cut by 0 bases and J by 8 bases, with 13 bases left in between. Germline CDR1 reads GTSNPN; CDR2 reads SVGIG (reference sequence). Points on this clonotype: Its target is unknown.

After 5'RACE with constant-segment primers, TCR alpha and TCR beta cDNA libraries carrying sample barcodes and UMIs were obtained. MiXCR was run by TCRdb on the 5' RACE reads, yielding one entry per CDR3 protein. The sample contains roughly 300,000 distinct CDR3 sequences, roughly 13% of which appear only once. The chain uses TRBV30 and TRBJ1-2; D may be TRBD1 (6 bases). What was sequenced was PBMCs or a T cell subset sorted from them (not recorded which). The TCR sequence derives from a man in his late teens or twenties who had mild COVID-19 (a few samples of this study predate the infection). Cell type and time point are not known. DNA for the CDR3: TGTGCCTGGAGTGTAAGGGGGGCGAAGGGCTACACCTTC. Encoded protein: CAWSVRGAKGYTF.